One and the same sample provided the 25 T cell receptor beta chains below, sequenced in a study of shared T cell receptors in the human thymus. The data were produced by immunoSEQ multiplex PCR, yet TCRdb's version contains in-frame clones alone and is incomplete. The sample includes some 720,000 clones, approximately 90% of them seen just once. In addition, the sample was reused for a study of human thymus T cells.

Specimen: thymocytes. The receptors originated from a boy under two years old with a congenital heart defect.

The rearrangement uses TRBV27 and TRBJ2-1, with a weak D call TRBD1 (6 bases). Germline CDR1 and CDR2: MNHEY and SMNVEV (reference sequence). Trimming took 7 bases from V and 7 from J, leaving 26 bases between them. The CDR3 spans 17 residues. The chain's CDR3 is CASTDSQGQAGRNEQFF. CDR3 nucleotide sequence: TGTGCCAGCACAGATTCTCAGGGGCAGGCGGGCCGGAATGAGCAGTTCTTC.

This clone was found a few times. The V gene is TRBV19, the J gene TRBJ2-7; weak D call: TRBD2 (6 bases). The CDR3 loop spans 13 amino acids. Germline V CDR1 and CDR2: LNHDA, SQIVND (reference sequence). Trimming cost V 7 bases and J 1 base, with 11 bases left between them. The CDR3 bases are TGTGCCAGTATGGAGGGACCTTCCTACGAGCAGTACTTC. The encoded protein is CASMEGPSYEQYF.

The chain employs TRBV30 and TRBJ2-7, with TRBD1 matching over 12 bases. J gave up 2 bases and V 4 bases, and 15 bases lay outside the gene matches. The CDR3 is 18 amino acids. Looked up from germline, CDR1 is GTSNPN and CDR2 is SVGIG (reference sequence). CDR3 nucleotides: TGTGCCTGGAACATATCCGGGACAGGGGGCGAAAGGGCCTACGAGCAGTACTTC. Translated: CAWNISGTGGERAYEQYF.

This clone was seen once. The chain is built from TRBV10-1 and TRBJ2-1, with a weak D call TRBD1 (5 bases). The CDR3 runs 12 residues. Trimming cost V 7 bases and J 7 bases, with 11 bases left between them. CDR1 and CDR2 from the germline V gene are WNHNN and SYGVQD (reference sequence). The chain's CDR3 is CASTDTLNEQFF. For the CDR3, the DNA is TGCGCCAGCACGGACACCCTTAATGAGCAGTTCTTC.

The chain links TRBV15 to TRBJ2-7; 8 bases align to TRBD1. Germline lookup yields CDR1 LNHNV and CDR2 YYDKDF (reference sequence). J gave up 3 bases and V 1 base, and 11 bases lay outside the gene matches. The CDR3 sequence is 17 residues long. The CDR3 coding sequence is TGTGCCACCAGCAGAGGTCCCCAACCAGGGGGCCACTACGAGCAGTACTTC. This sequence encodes CATSRGPQPGGHYEQYF.

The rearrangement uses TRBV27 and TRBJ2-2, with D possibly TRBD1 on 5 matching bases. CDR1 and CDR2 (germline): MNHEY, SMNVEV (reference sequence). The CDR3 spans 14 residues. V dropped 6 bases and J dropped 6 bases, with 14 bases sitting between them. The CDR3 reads CASSLLQGAGELFF. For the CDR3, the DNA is TGTGCCAGCAGCTTGTTGCAGGGCGCCGGGGAGCTGTTTTTT.

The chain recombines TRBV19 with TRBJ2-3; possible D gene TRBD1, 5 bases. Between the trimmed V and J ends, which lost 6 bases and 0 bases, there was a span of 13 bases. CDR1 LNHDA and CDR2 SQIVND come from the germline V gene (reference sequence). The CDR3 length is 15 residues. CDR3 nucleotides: TGTGCCAGTAGACCCGACAGTTACAGCACAGATACGCAGTATTTT. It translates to CASRPDSYSTDTQYF.

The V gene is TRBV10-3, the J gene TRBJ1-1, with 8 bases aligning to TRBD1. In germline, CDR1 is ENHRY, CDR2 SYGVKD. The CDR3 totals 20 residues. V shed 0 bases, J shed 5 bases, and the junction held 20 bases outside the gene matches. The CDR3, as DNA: TGTGCCATCAGTGAGTCGAAGCCAAGACCAGGGGGCGACGAACAAACTGAAGCTTTCTTT. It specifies CAISESKPRPGGDEQTEAFF.

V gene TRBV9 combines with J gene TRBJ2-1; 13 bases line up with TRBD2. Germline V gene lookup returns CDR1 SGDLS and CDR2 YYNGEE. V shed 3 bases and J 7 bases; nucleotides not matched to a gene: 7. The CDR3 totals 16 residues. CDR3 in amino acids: CASSARLAGGINEQFF. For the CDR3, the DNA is TGTGCCAGCAGCGCGCGACTAGCGGGAGGAATAAATGAGCAGTTCTTC.

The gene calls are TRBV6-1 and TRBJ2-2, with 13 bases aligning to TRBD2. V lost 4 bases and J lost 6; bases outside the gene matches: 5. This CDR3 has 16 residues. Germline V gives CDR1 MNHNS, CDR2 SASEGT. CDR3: CASSGLAGGPAGELFF. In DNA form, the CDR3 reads TGTGCCAGCAGTGGACTAGCGGGAGGTCCTGCCGGGGAGCTGTTTTTT.

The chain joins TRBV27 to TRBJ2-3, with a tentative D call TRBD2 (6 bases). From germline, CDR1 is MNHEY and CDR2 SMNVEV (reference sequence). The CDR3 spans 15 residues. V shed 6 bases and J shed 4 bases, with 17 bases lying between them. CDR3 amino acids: CASRHTTEGPDTQYF. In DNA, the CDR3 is TGTGCCAGCAGACACACGACGGAGGGTCCAGATACGCAGTATTTT.

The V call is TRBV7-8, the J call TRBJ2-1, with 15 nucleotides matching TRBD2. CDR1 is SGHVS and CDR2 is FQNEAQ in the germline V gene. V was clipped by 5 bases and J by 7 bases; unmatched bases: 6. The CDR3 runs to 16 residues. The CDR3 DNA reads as TGTGCCAGCAGCCCCCGGACTAGCGGGAGGGCGAATGAGCAGTTCTTC. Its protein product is CASSPRTSGRANEQFF.

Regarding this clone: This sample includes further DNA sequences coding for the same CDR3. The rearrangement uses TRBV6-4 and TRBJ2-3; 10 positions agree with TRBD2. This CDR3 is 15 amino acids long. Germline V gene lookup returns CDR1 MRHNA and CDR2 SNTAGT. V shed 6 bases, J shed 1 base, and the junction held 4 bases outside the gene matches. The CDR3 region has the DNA TGTGCCAGCAGCGAAGGGACTAGCGGCACAGATACGCAGTATTTT. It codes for CASSEGTSGTDTQYF.

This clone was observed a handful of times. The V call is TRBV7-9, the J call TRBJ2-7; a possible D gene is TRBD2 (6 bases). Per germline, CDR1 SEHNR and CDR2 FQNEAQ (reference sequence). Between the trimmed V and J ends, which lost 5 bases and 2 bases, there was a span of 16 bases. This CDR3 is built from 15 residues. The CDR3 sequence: CASSPGSGGAYEQYF. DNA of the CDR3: TGTGCCAGCAGCCCGGGTTCGGGCGGGGCCTACGAGCAGTACTTC.

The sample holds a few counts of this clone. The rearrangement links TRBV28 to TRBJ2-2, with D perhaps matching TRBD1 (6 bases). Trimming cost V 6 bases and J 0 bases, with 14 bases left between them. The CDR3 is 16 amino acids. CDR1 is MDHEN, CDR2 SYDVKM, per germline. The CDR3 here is CASSPRGNANTGELFF. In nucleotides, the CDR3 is TGTGCCAGCAGCCCAAGGGGGAACGCGAACACCGGGGAGCTGTTTTTT.

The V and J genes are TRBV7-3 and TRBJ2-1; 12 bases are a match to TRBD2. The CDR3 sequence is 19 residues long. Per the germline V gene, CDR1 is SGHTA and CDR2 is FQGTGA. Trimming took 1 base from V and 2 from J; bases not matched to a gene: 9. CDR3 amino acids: CASSLKPLSSGRAYNEQFF. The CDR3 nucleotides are TGTGCCAGCAGCTTAAAGCCTTTATCTAGCGGGAGGGCCTACAATGAGCAGTTCTTC.

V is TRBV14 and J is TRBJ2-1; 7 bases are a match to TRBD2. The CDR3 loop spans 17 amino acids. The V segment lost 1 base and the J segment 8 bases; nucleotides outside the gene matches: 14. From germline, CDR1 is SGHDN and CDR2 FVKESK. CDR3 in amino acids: CASSQAYGRALGHEQFF. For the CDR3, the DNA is TGTGCCAGCAGCCAAGCTTATGGGAGGGCCCTCGGCCATGAGCAGTTCTTC.

The CDR3 spells CASFSGRALDTQYF. The CDR3 region has the DNA TGTGCCAGCTTTAGCGGGAGGGCCTTAGATACGCAGTATTTT. The chain uses TRBV18 and TRBJ2-3, with 11 bases identical to TRBD2. CDR1 and CDR2 (germline): KGHSH, LQKENI. This CDR3 spans 14 amino acids. V lost 7 bases and J lost 5; bases outside the gene matches: 5.

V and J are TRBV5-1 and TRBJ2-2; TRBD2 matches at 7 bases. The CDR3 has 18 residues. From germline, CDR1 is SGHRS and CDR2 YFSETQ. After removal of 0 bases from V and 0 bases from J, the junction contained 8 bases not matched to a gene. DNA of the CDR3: TGCGCCAGCAGCTTGGAACGTGGCGGGAGTGCGAACACCGGGGAGCTGTTTTTT. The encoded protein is CASSLERGGSANTGELFF.

CDR3 loop: CAISEREGQGVTSYGYTF. CDR3 nucleotides: TGTGCCATCAGTGAGCGGGAGGGACAGGGGGTTACCTCCTATGGCTACACCTTC. The chain carries TRBV10-3 and TRBJ1-2, with 11 bases lining up with TRBD1. CDR1 is ENHRY and CDR2 is SYGVKD in the germline V gene. Trimming cost V 2 bases and J 4 bases; bases outside gene matches: 12. The CDR3 sequence is 18 residues long.

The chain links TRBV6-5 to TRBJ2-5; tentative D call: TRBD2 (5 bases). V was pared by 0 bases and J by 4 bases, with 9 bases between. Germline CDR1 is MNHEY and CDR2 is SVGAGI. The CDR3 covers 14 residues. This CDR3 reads CASSYSRARETQYF. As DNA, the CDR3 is TGTGCCAGCAGTTACTCGAGGGCCCGAGAGACCCAGTACTTC.

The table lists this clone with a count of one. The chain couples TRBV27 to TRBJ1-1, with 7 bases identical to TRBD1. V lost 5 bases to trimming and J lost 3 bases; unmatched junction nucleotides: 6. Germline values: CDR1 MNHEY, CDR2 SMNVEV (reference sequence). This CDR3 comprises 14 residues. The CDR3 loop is CASSLTGEHTEAFF. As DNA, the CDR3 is TGTGCCAGCAGTCTTACAGGGGAGCACACTGAAGCTTTCTTT.

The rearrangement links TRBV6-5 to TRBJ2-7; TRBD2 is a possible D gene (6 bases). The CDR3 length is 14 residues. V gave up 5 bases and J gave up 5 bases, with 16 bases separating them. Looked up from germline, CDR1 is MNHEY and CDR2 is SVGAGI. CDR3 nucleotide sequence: TGTGCCAGCAGTACGGCGGGACTGATCCACGAGCAGTACTTC. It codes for CASSTAGLIHEQYF.

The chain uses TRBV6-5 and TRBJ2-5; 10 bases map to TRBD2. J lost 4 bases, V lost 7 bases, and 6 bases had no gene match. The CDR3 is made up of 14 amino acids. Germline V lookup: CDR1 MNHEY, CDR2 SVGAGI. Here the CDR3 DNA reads TGTGCCAGCACCCCTGAGCGGGAGGGAGAGACCCAGTACTTC. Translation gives CASTPEREGETQYF.

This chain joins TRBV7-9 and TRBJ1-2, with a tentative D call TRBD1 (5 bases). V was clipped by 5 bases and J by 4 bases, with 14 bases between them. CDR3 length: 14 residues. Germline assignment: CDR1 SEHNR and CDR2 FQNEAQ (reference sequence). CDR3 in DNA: TGTGCCAGCAGCCAGTACGGGACTCCCTATGGCTACACCTTC. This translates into CASSQYGTPYGYTF.